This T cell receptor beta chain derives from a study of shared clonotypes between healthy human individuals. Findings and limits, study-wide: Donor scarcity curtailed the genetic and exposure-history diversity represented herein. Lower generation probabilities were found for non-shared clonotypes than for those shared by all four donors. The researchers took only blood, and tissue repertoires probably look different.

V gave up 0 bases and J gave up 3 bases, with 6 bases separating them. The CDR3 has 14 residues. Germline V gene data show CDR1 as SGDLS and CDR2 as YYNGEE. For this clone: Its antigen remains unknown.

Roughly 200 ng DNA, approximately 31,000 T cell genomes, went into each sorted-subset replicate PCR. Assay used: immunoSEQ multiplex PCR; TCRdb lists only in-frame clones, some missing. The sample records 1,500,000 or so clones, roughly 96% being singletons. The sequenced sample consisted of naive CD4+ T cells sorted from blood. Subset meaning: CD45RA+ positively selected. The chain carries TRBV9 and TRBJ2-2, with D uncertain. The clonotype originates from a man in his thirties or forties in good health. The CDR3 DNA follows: TGTGCCAGCAGCGTAGTGACGGACACCGGGGAGCTGTTTTTT. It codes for CASSVVTDTGELFF.